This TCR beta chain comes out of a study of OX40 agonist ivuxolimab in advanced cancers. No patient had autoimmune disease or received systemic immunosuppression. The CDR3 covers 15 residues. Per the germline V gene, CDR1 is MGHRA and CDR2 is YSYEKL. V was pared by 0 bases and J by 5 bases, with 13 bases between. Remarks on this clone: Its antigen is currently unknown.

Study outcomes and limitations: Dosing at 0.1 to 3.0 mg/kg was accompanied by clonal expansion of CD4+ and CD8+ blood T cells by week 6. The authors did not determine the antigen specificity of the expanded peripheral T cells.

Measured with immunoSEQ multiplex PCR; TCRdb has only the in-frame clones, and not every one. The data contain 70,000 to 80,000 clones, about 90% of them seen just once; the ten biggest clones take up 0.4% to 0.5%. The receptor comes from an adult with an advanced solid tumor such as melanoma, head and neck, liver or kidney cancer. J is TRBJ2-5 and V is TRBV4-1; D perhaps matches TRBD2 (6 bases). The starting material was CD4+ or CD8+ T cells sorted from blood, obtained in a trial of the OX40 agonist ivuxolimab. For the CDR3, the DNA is TGCGCCAGCAGCCAAGACCGGGGGTTGGTGGAGACCCAGTACTTC. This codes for CASSQDRGLVETQYF.